Following are 29 T cell receptor beta chains from one sample sequenced in a study of glioma-infiltrating T cells after dendritic cell vaccination. Time point defined: after dendritic cell vaccination, including at tumor progression/relapse. Sequencing used immunoSEQ multiplex PCR; TCRdb keeps in-frame clones, though not all of them. The table lists 99,000 or so clones, around 90% of them singletons. The source material was blood, sampled after dendritic cell vaccination. Receptors were obtained from a human donor with glioblastoma.

V usage is TRBV25-1 and J usage is TRBJ1-6; tentative D call: TRBD1 (5 bases). Germline V gives CDR1 MGHDK, CDR2 SYGVNS. V shed 1 base and J shed 10 bases, with 14 bases lying between them. This CDR3 has 15 amino acids. The CDR3 DNA reads as TGTGCCAGCAGTGAATCCAGCAGGGTCCGATCACCCCTCCACTTT. Residues: CASSESSRVRSPLHF.

This clone was recorded only once. The chain recombines TRBV11-3 with TRBJ2-3; the match to TRBD2 covers 10 bases. V lost 5 bases and J lost 2; bases outside the gene matches: 4. Looked up from germline, CDR1 is SGHNT and CDR2 is YENEEA. This CDR3 contains 15 residues. The CDR3 sequence: CASSLTSGFTDTQYF. CDR3 in DNA: TGTGCCAGCAGCCTGACTAGCGGGTTCACAGATACGCAGTATTTT.

In this sample, this clone is medium-sized. The chain uses TRBV6-1 and TRBJ2-7, with TRBD2 matching over 7 bases. The CDR3 runs to 15 residues. The ends lost 1 base at V and 3 bases at J; junction bases unmatched: 6. Germline CDR1 and CDR2: MNHNS and SASEGT. The CDR3 spells CASSEGEGSSYEQYF. DNA for the CDR3: TGTGCCAGCAGTGAAGGGGAGGGGAGTAGCTACGAGCAGTACTTC.

The chain employs TRBV5-1 and TRBJ2-7; 11 bases fit TRBD2. CDR3 length: 16 residues. The germline gives CDR1 SGHRS, CDR2 YFSETQ. J lost 4 bases, V lost 3 bases, and 9 bases had no gene match. CDR3 coding DNA: TGCGCCAGCAGCTCCGGAGGGACTAGCGGAAGATACGAGCAGTACTTC. Protein sequence: CASSSGGTSGRYEQYF.

The chain employs TRBV4-2 and TRBJ2-1, with 11 bases lining up with TRBD2. J lost 9 bases, V lost 5 bases, and 6 bases had no gene match. The CDR3 spans 14 residues. Germline V CDR1 and CDR2: LGHNA, YNFKEQ. CDR3 DNA sequence: TGTGCCAGCAGCTTGGGGACTAGCGGTATTGAGCAGTTCTTC. This translates into CASSLGTSGIEQFF.

The V and J genes are TRBV6-1 and TRBJ2-7; 9 bases are shared with TRBD1. CDR1 is MNHNS and CDR2 is SASEGT in the germline V gene. V lost 4 bases and J lost 4; bases outside the gene matches: 5. This CDR3 contains 14 residues. Here the CDR3 DNA reads TGTGCCAGCAGTGGGGGACAGGGACGTTACGAGCAGTACTTC. Translation: CASSGGQGRYEQYF.

V usage is TRBV30 and J usage is TRBJ1-5; D gene ambiguous. CDR1 GTSNPN and CDR2 SVGIG come from the germline V gene (reference sequence). Trimming removed 2 bases from V and 4 bases from J, with 12 bases in between. The CDR3 has 14 amino acids. In DNA form, the CDR3 reads TGTGCCTGGAGTCGGTTGACTGGTAATCAGCCCCAGCATTTT. It encodes CAWSRLTGNQPQHF.

This chain connects TRBV11-2 to TRBJ2-2; TRBD2 matches 9 bases. Per germline, CDR1 SGHAT and CDR2 FQNNGV. The CDR3 spans 17 residues. V dropped 1 base and J dropped 6; count of bases not matched to a gene: 9. The CDR3, as DNA: TGTGCCAGCAGCTTAGGACTAGCGGAGCTTAAGGCCGGGGAGCTGTTTTTT. Translated, it gives CASSLGLAELKAGELFF.

This chain links TRBV5-4 with TRBJ1-1; D is unclear. This CDR3 spans 11 amino acids. The V and J ends lost 5 bases and 2 bases respectively, with 4 bases between them. Germline V gives CDR1 SGHNT, CDR2 YYREEE (reference sequence). The CDR3 loop reads CASSLNTEAFF. The CDR3 DNA follows: TGTGCCAGCAGTCTAAACACTGAAGCTTTCTTT.

This clone appeared a single time. The rearrangement joins TRBV7-6 to TRBJ1-3; 11 bases are a match to TRBD1. The V and J ends lost 3 bases and 2 bases, in that order; junction bases with no gene match: 6. The CDR3 sequence is 17 residues long. Germline V gene lookup returns CDR1 SGHVS and CDR2 FNYEAQ. The CDR3 loop is CASSFTGTGGTGNTIYF. The CDR3 nucleotides are TGTGCCAGCAGCTTCACCGGGACAGGGGGAACTGGAAACACCATATATTTT.

The genes are TRBV18 and TRBJ2-1, with 8 bases that match TRBD2. CDR3 size: 16 residues. Germline trimming cut 5 bases from V and 3 bases from J; bases unmatched to any gene: 9. Germline CDR1 and CDR2: KGHSH and LQKENI. The CDR3 here is CASSSLSGGNYNEQFF. As DNA, the CDR3 is TGTGCCAGCTCATCCTTGAGCGGGGGCAACTACAATGAGCAGTTCTTC.

V is TRBV5-6 and J is TRBJ2-2; D gene ambiguous. Trimming took off 0 bases at V and 5 bases at J, with 11 bases between the two ends. Germline CDR1 SGHDT, CDR2 YYEEEE. CDR3 size: 15 residues. CDR3 in amino acids: CASSLDPPKTGELFF. The CDR3 nucleotides are TGTGCCAGCAGCTTGGACCCCCCTAAGACCGGGGAGCTGTTTTTT.

Only a few counts were recorded for this clone. The chain employs TRBV30 and TRBJ2-1; possible D gene TRBD2, 5 bases. The CDR3 consists of 15 residues. Deletions cut 0 bases from V and 0 bases from J, with 9 bases between. Germline V gene sequence: CDR1 GTSNPN, CDR2 SVGIG (reference sequence). CDR3 DNA sequence: TGTGCCTGGAGTGTAAAGCGGAGCTCCTACAATGAGCAGTTCTTC. Its protein product is CAWSVKRSSYNEQFF.

The chain carries TRBV14 and TRBJ1-1; a possible D gene is TRBD1 (6 bases). The germline CDR1 and CDR2 sequences are SGHDN and FVKESK. V lost 3 bases, J lost 5 bases, and 10 bases lay in between. This CDR3 comprises 13 residues. CDR3 DNA sequence: TGTGCCAGCAGCCAGTTTGACAGGACTGAAGCTTTCTTT. Encoded protein: CASSQFDRTEAFF. Filled out from reference TRBV14 and TRBJ1-1, the complete variable domain reads EAGVTQFPSHSVIEKGQTVTLRCDPISGHDNLYWYRRVMGKEIKFLLHFVKESKQDESGMPNNRFLAERTGGTYSTLKVQPAELEDSGVYFCASSQFDRTEAFFGQGTRLTVV.

The chain is built from TRBV6-1 and TRBJ1-2, with D possibly TRBD1 on 5 matching bases. V was shortened by 2 bases and J by 6 bases, with 7 bases between the two germline ends. The CDR3 is made up of 12 amino acids. The germline CDR1 and CDR2 sequences are MNHNS and SASEGT. The CDR3 reads CASSEPGHGYTF. Written as DNA, the CDR3 is TGTGCCAGCAGTGAACCAGGGCATGGCTACACCTTC.

The rearrangement uses TRBV15 and TRBJ2-7; 8 nucleotides line up with TRBD1. Germline V gene data show CDR1 as LNHNV and CDR2 as YYDKDF (reference sequence). V gave up 3 bases and J gave up 7 bases; unmatched junction bases: 8. The CDR3 is 14 residues long. CDR3 in amino acids: CATSRDRASREQYF. The CDR3 DNA follows: TGTGCCACCAGCAGGGACAGGGCGTCGAGGGAGCAGTACTTC.

The rearrangement joins TRBV7-8 to TRBJ1-2; D remains ambiguous. Germline values: CDR1 SGHVS, CDR2 FQNEAQ. Trimming left V 5 bases short and J 2 bases short, with 15 bases between. CDR3 length: 15 amino acids. The CDR3 sequence is CASSPRESGNYGYTF. DNA of the CDR3: TGTGCCAGCAGCCCGAGGGAGTCGGGGAACTATGGCTACACCTTC. Based on the CDR3 plus reference TRBV7-8 and TRBJ1-2, the full variable domain is GAGVSQSPRYKVAKRGQDVALRCDPISGHVSLFWYQQALGQGPEFLTYFQNEAQLDKSGLPSDRFFAERPEGSVSTLKIQRTQQEDSAVYLCASSPRESGNYGYTFGSGTRLTVV.

The chain couples TRBV5-4 to TRBJ1-4; the match to TRBD1 covers 8 bases. Germline CDR1 and CDR2: SGHNT and YYREEE (reference sequence). The CDR3 totals 16 residues. J lost 5 bases, V lost 2 bases, and 8 bases had no gene match. The CDR3 nucleotides are TGTGCCAGCAGCTTTGGGTCGGGACAGGTCAATGAAAAACTGTTTTTT. As protein: CASSFGSGQVNEKLFF.

The CDR3 DNA reads as TGCGCCAGCAGTGAGTCTCTAGCGGGGGCCTGGAATGAGCAGTTCTTC. Protein sequence: CASSESLAGAWNEQFF. The V call is TRBV10-1, the J call TRBJ2-1, with 10 positions matching TRBD2. Trimming cost V 0 bases and J 7 bases; bases outside gene matches: 6. Germline V gene lookup returns CDR1 WNHNN and CDR2 SYGVQD (reference sequence). CDR3 length: 16 residues.

This chain links TRBV11-3 with TRBJ1-1, with TRBD1 identical over 7 bases. The CDR3 extends over 14 amino acids. Germline assignment: CDR1 SGHNT and CDR2 YENEEA. V gave up 5 bases and J gave up 1 base; unmatched junction bases: 4. The CDR3: CASSPGGTNTEAFF. The CDR3, as DNA: TGTGCCAGCAGCCCAGGGGGGACGAACACTGAAGCTTTCTTT.

The rearrangement uses TRBV27 and TRBJ1-6; the D is unclear. The germline CDR1 and CDR2 sequences are MNHEY and SMNVEV (reference sequence). The CDR3 covers 16 residues. V was clipped by 6 bases and J by 0 bases, with 12 bases between them. The CDR3 bases are TGTGCCAGCAGCACACAGAGAAGCTCCTATAATTCACCCCTCCACTTT. Translating gives CASSTQRSSYNSPLHF.

The chain is built from TRBV2 and TRBJ2-2; perhaps TRBD1 as D (6 bases). V was clipped by 6 bases and J by 2 bases, with 10 bases between them. The germline V gene encodes CDR1 SNHLY and CDR2 FYNNEI. This CDR3 contains 14 residues. DNA for the CDR3: TGTGCCAGCAGGGACAGACGAAACACCGGGGAGCTGTTTTTT. This encodes CASRDRRNTGELFF. Combining the CDR3 with reference TRBV2 and TRBJ2-2 gives the whole variable domain EPEVTQTPSHQVTQMGQEVILRCVPISNHLYFYWYRQILGQKVEFLVSFYNNEISEKSEIFDDQFSVERPDGSNFTLKIRSTKLEDSAMYFCASRDRRNTGELFFGEGSRLTVL.

V is TRBV5-1 and J is TRBJ1-5; TRBD1 agrees at 9 bases. Germline loops: CDR1 SGHRS, CDR2 YFSETQ. With 0 bases clipped from V and 6 bases from J, the junction kept 4 bases outside the gene matches. This CDR3 region has 15 residues. The CDR3 nucleotides read TGCGCCAGCAGCTTGGGACAGGGGGGGACTCAGCCCCAGCATTTT. Its protein product is CASSLGQGGTQPQHF.

V gene TRBV4-1 combines with J gene TRBJ1-1; TRBD1 matches at 10 bases. The trim removed 4 bases at V and 1 base at J, leaving 12 bases unmatched. The CDR3 contains 18 residues. CDR1 is MGHRA, CDR2 YSYEKL, per germline. CDR3 region: CASSRTGTGDGKNTEAFF. The CDR3 nucleotides read TGCGCCAGCAGCCGAACCGGGACAGGGGACGGAAAGAACACTGAAGCTTTCTTT.

In regard to this clone: This CDR3 is also generated by other DNA sequences in the sample. V is TRBV5-1 and J is TRBJ1-6; D is uncertain. Germline CDR1 SGHRS, CDR2 YFSETQ. The V end lost 2 bases, the J end lost 4 bases, and 7 bases lay between the germline ends. The CDR3 is made up of 14 amino acids. The CDR3 region is CASSFADYNSPLHF. CDR3 nucleotides: TGCGCCAGCAGCTTCGCGGATTATAATTCACCCCTCCACTTT.

This chain joins TRBV5-1 and TRBJ2-5; TRBD2 matches at 14 bases. CDR1 is SGHRS, CDR2 YFSETQ, per germline. There are 21 residues in the CDR3. The J segment lost 1 base and the V segment lost 4 bases, leaving 18 bases of the junction unmatched. DNA for the CDR3: TGCGCCAGCAGCCAAACCCTCTCCGGGACTAGCGGGGGCCCCTCCCAAGAGACCCAGTACTTC. It specifies CASSQTLSGTSGGPSQETQYF. The full variable domain, its missing parts supplied by reference TRBV5-1 and TRBJ2-5, is KAGVTQTPRYLIKTRGQQVTLSCSPISGHRSVSWYQQTPGQGLQFLFEYFSETQRNKGNFPGRFSGRQFSNSRSEMNVSTLELGDSALYLCASSQTLSGTSGGPSQETQYFGPGTRLLVL.

This rearrangement joins TRBV9 to TRBJ1-3, with D perhaps matching TRBD1 (6 bases). The CDR3 sequence is 15 residues long. V was cut by 3 bases and J by 6 bases, with 16 bases left in between. CDR1 and CDR2 (germline): SGDLS, YYNGEE. The DNA of the CDR3 is TGTGCCAGCAGCGCAGGGGACGGTGAAGCAAACACCATATATTTT. Translated: CASSAGDGEANTIYF.

The chain uses TRBV10-2 and TRBJ1-2; D might be TRBD1 (6 bases). V lost 10 bases and J 2 bases, leaving 14 bases between the germline ends. The CDR3 runs 13 residues. Germline V CDR1 and CDR2: WSHSY, SAAADI. The CDR3 DNA reads as TGCGCCACCGAGGACAGAGAGAACTATGGCTACACCTTC. Translation: CATEDRENYGYTF.

The chain uses TRBV5-1 and TRBJ2-7; a possible D gene is TRBD2 (6 bases). Germline CDR1 reads SGHRS; CDR2 reads YFSETQ. The CDR3 is 13 residues long. Trimming took 6 bases from V and 5 from J, leaving 15 bases between them. DNA of the CDR3: TGCGCCAGCACCTGGGGGAGGTCGCACGAGCAGTACTTC. Translating it yields CASTWGRSHEQYF.